Given below is one TCR beta chain in context. Only in-frame clones appear in the TCRdb table, and some are missing; sequencing was by immunoSEQ multiplex PCR. The sample has 95,000 to 110,000 clones, approximately 90% seen once; the top ten hold 19%. This sample stems from a study of control samples from healthy donors and cancer patients. V gave up 4 bases and J gave up 0 bases, with 10 bases separating them. This CDR3 region has 15 residues. Looked up from germline, CDR1 is SGHRS and CDR2 is YFSETQ. Sequencing was carried out using PBMCs. The receptor comes from a man between 60 and 75 years old with lung cancer. This chain links TRBV5-1 with TRBJ1-4; no clear D gene. The CDR3 reads CASSQSTTTNEKLFF. CDR3 nucleotides: TGCGCCAGCAGCCAATCAACTACAACTAATGAAAAACTGTTTTTT.